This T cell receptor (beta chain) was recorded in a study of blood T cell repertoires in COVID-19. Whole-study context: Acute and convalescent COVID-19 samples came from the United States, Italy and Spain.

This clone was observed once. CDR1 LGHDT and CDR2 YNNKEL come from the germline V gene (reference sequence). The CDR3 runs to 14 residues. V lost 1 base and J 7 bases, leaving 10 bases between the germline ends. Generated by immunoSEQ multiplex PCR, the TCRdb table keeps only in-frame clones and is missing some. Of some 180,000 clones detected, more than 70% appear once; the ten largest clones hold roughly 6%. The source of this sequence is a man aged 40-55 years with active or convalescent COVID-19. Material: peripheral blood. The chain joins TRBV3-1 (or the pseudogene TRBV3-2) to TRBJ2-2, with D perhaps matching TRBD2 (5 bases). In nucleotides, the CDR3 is TGTGCCAGCAGCCAAGGGTGGAGCGGCGGGGAGCTGTTTTTT. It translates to CASSQGWSGGELFF.